This T cell receptor (beta chain) was sequenced in a study of blood T cell repertoires in COVID-19. At the level of the study: Researchers got acute and convalescent COVID-19 samples from the United States, Italy and Spain. T cells, B-cell-depleted T cells, or PBMCs supplied cDNA or gDNA.

In the original workflow: Using reference gene primer amplification, nucleated cell counts were estimated. The repertoire was sequenced with immunoSEQ multiplex PCR; TCRdb's copy has only in-frame clones and lacks some. V and J calls and clone size are as listed in that table; D and trimming were resolved from the DNA. The sample consists of about 140,000 clones, roughly 90% of them appearing once. This clone occurred once. CDR1 is SGHKS and CDR2 is YYEKEE in the germline V gene (reference sequence). Trimming shortened V by 3 bases and J by 6 bases, and 16 bases separated the two germline ends. The CDR3 has 15 amino acids.

The J gene is TRBJ1-5, the V gene TRBV5-5; weak D call: TRBD1 (5 bases). The specimen sequenced was peripheral blood. The receptor's source is a man between 65 and 85 years old with acute or convalescent COVID-19. The CDR3 region is CASSSPRGGGQPQHF. In DNA, the CDR3 is TGTGCCAGCAGCTCCCCTCGGGGGGGAGGTCAGCCCCAGCATTTT. Full variable domain (outside the CDR3, taken from reference TRBV5-5 and TRBJ1-5): DAGVTQSPTHLIKTRGQQVTLRCSPISGHKSVSWYQQVLGQGPQFIFQYYEKEERGRGNFPDRFSARQFPNYSSELNVNALLLGDSALYLCASSSPRGGGQPQHFGDGTRLSIL.